These T cell receptor beta chains were read from a single sample in a study of blood T cell repertoires in COVID-19. The assay was immunoSEQ multiplex PCR, and TCRdb's table has in-frame clones only and misses some. The profile shows 95,000 to 150,000 clones, 82% of them singletons. Sequenced: peripheral blood. The receptor set was obtained from a woman between 65 and 79 years old with acute or convalescent COVID-19. Each CDR3 is given with its conserved first and last residue. The D gene is left open where the match is weak. Clone size appears in some rows only: once, few, many, or a class for an expanded clone.

DNA | CDR3 | J | size | D | V
TGCGCCAGCAGCTTGGCGGCGGAGGGGTATGGCTACACCTTC | CASSLAAEGYGYTF | TRBJ1-2 | few | - | TRBV5-1
TGTGCCAGCAGCCCATCCGCGGGACAGGGGTACAATGAGCAGTTCTTC | CASSPSAGQGYNEQFF | TRBJ2-1 | few | TRBD1 | TRBV4-2
TGTGCCAGCTCAGGGCCAGAGCGGGCGCAGTTCTTC | CASSGPERAQFF | TRBJ2-1 | - | - | TRBV18
TGCAGCGTCGTGACAGGGTTTAATGAAAAACTGTTTTTT | CSVVTGFNEKLFF | TRBJ1-4 | once | TRBD1 | TRBV29-1
TGCGCCAGCAGCCAACACAAGACAGGGGGAAGTGGAAACACCATATATTTT | CASSQHKTGGSGNTIYF | TRBJ1-3 | - | TRBD1 | TRBV4-3
TGTGCCAGCAGCTCCTTGGGGACAGGGGACACGAACACTGAAGCTTTCTTT | CASSSLGTGDTNTEAFF | TRBJ1-1 | - | TRBD1 | TRBV5-4
TGCGCCAGCAGTGAGGTGGGACAGGGTGATCAGCCCCAGCATTTT | CASSEVGQGDQPQHF | TRBJ1-5 | - | TRBD1 | TRBV10-2
TGTGCCAGCAGTTATGTAGGGGAAGGTTCACCCCTCCACTTT | CASSYVGEGSPLHF | TRBJ1-6 | few | - | TRBV6-2/TRBV6-3
TGTGCCAGCAGCTTAAGCAGGTCGGACGAGCAGTACTTC | CASSLSRSDEQYF | TRBJ2-7 | - | - | TRBV7-9
TGTGCCAGCTCACCTCCAGGGGTTTCCTACAATGAGCAGTTCTTC | CASSPPGVSYNEQFF | TRBJ2-1 | - | - | TRBV18
TGTGCCAGCACCTTCGGGGGGAATGGCTACACCTTC | CASTFGGNGYTF | TRBJ1-2 | - | - | TRBV12-3/TRBV12-4
TGTGCCAGCACCTCAGCCGGAGGGGTGGAGACCCAGTACTTC | CASTSAGGVETQYF | TRBJ2-5 | once | - | TRBV7-9
TGTGCCAGCAGCTCCCGGGACAGGGATTACTATGGCTACACCTTC | CASSSRDRDYYGYTF | TRBJ1-2 | once | TRBD1 | TRBV5-6
TGTGCCAGCAGCCAACAAACAGGGGGAAGGGCTGGCTACACCTTC | CASSQQTGGRAGYTF | TRBJ1-2 | - | TRBD1 | TRBV3-1/TRBV3-2
TGTGCCAGCAGGGCGGGACAGCTTTCACCCCTCCACTTT | CASRAGQLSPLHF | TRBJ1-6 | - | TRBD1 | TRBV12-3/TRBV12-4
TGTGCCAGCAGCGCTACGGGACAGAGAAATTCACCCCTCCACTTT | CASSATGQRNSPLHF | TRBJ1-6 | - | TRBD1 | TRBV2
TGTGCCAGCAGCTTAGATTCGAGGGTGGGCTACACCTTC | CASSLDSRVGYTF | TRBJ1-2 | - | - | TRBV7-9
TGTGCCACCAGTGATACCGGGACAGATAACTATGGCTACACCTTC | CATSDTGTDNYGYTF | TRBJ1-2 | - | TRBD1 | TRBV24-1
TGTGCCAGCAGCTTAGAAGCGACAGGGGACTATGGCTACACCTTC | CASSLEATGDYGYTF | TRBJ1-2 | once | TRBD1 | TRBV7-2
TGTGCCAGCAGCCAAGGAGCAGCGGGGAAACGGGAGACCCAGTACTTC | CASSQGAAGKRETQYF | TRBJ2-5 | - | TRBD2 | TRBV4-2
TGTGCCAGCAGTAAAGCGGGGGCCCGCACAGATACGCAGTATTTT | CASSKAGARTDTQYF | TRBJ2-3 | - | TRBD2 | TRBV6-1
TGTGCCTGGAGCCAGGGAGGAGGCGGGGGGGGTTTTTTTGGGAGAAACATTCAGTACTTC | CAWSQGGGGGGFFGRNIQYF | TRBJ2-4 | - | TRBD2 | TRBV30
TGTGCCTGCGAGGATACTGAAGCTTTCTTT | CACEDTEAFF | TRBJ1-1 | - | - | TRBV30
TGTGCCAGCTCACCACCGGGACAGGGGAACACTGAAGCTTTCTTT | CASSPPGQGNTEAFF | TRBJ1-1 | - | TRBD1 | TRBV18
TGTGCCAGTAGTTCCCCCGCGGAGGGCTATGGCTACACCTTC | CASSSPAEGYGYTF | TRBJ1-2 | - | - | TRBV19
TGTGCCAGCCGCGACAGGACTAACACTGAAGCTTTCTTT | CASRDRTNTEAFF | TRBJ1-1 | - | - | TRBV2
TGTGCCAGCAGCTTAAGGCAGGGGGTTACTGAAGCTTTCTTT | CASSLRQGVTEAFF | TRBJ1-1 | - | TRBD1 | TRBV7-2
TGTGCCAGCAGCGCAAGGACAGGGCGCGACGAGCAGTACTTC | CASSARTGRDEQYF | TRBJ2-7 | - | TRBD1 | TRBV9